The 6 T cell receptor beta chains listed next were all sequenced from one sample in a study of blood T cell repertoires in COVID-19. The assay was immunoSEQ multiplex PCR, and TCRdb's table has in-frame clones only and misses some. The top ten hold approximately 2.8% of the sample, which has some 200,000 clones, 86% seen once. Sequences were obtained from PBMCs or T cells enriched from blood (not recorded which). These receptors were collected from a woman aged 50 to 60 in a cohort exposed to, infected with or recovered from COVID-19 (not recorded which).

V and J are TRBV6-5 and TRBJ2-4; possible D gene TRBD2, 5 bases. This CDR3 comprises 14 residues. In germline, CDR1 is MNHEY, CDR2 SVGAGI. V was cut by 4 bases and J by 0 bases, with 7 bases left in between. The CDR3 bases are TGTGCCAGCAGTTCGAGGGTAGCCAAAAACATTCAGTACTTC. Translating gives CASSSRVAKNIQYF.

The chain employs TRBV28 and TRBJ1-1; D perhaps matches TRBD1 (5 bases). V was trimmed by 2 bases and J by 1 base, leaving 8 bases between them. CDR1 MDHEN and CDR2 SYDVKM come from the germline V gene. CDR3 length: 14 residues. The CDR3 sequence is CASSLVGPNTEAFF. CDR3 nucleotides: TGTGCCAGCAGTTTAGTGGGGCCGAACACTGAAGCTTTCTTT. Looking up the rest from reference TRBV28 and TRBJ1-1 gives the full variable domain: DVKVTQSSRYLVKRTGEKVFLECVQDMDHENMFWYRQDPGLGLRLIYFSYDVKMKEKGDIPEGYSVSREKKERFSLILESASTNQTSMYLCASSLVGPNTEAFFGQGTRLTVV.

The chain recombines TRBV5-1 with TRBJ2-7, with 8 nucleotides matching TRBD2. This CDR3 has 17 amino acids. Trimming at V came to 4 bases and at J to 4 bases, leaving 16 bases not matched to a gene. Germline CDR1 reads SGHRS; CDR2 reads YFSETQ. This CDR3 reads CASSPGGAAGVKYEQYF. The CDR3 coding sequence is TGCGCCAGCAGCCCCGGGGGGGCAGCGGGGGTCAAATACGAGCAGTACTTC.

The rearrangement uses TRBV5-1 and TRBJ1-6, with 8 positions matching TRBD1. Germline CDR1 SGHRS, CDR2 YFSETQ. The trim removed 0 bases at V and 10 bases at J, leaving 3 bases unmatched. This CDR3 has 14 amino acids. The CDR3 loop is CASSLGPGGSPLHF. The CDR3 coding sequence is TGCGCCAGCAGCTTGGGTCCAGGGGGCTCACCCCTCCACTTT.

The chain employs TRBV5-1 and TRBJ1-1; D is uncertain. CDR1 is SGHRS, CDR2 YFSETQ, per germline. Trimming cost V 0 bases and J 4 bases, with 10 bases left between them. The length of the CDR3 is 14 residues. CDR3 nucleotide sequence: TGCGCCAGCAGCTTGGTGTTAGGGAGCACTGAAGCTTTCTTT. It encodes CASSLVLGSTEAFF. The full variable domain, in which reference TRBV5-1 and TRBJ1-1 provide the parts outside the CDR3, is KAGVTQTPRYLIKTRGQQVTLSCSPISGHRSVSWYQQTPGQGLQFLFEYFSETQRNKGNFPGRFSGRQFSNSRSEMNVSTLELGDSALYLCASSLVLGSTEAFFGQGTRLTVV.

The V gene is TRBV9, the J gene TRBJ2-3; TRBD2 matches at 11 bases. J lost 4 bases, V lost 1 base, and 5 bases had no gene match. CDR1 is SGDLS, CDR2 YYNGEE, per germline. The CDR3 extends over 16 amino acids. The CDR3 reads CASSVIAGGLADTQYF. The CDR3 nucleotides read TGTGCCAGCAGCGTAATAGCGGGGGGGCTCGCAGATACGCAGTATTTT.